The 9 T cell receptor beta chains in this list originate from one sample, sequenced in a study of blood T cell repertoires in COVID-19 (dated by TCRdb to the early 2020s). The method behind the library was the immunoSEQ multiplex PCR assay. Entries here come from immuneACCESS through TCRdb and include only in-frame sequences with V and J called. Some clones fail to appear in such tables; in the studies checked, an unresolved V gene covers under half of the shortfall, and the cause of the remainder is unknown. A total of roughly 71,000 clones appear in this sample, around four fifths of them only once. The ten largest make up roughly 18% of the sample. Sequencing input: peripheral blood. These receptor sequences come from a woman of 80 years or more with acute or convalescent COVID-19.

The CDR3 loop is CASSFRQGRAYGYTF. In DNA form, the CDR3 reads TGTGCCAGCAGCTTTCGACAGGGGAGGGCCTATGGCTACACCTTC. This chain uses TRBV5-4 with TRBJ1-2, with TRBD1 matching 8 bases. There are 15 residues in the CDR3. Germline V gene lookup returns CDR1 SGHNT and CDR2 YYREEE (reference sequence). With V trimmed by 2 bases and J by 4 bases, 7 bases remained unmatched.

This clone occurred once. The chain links TRBV2 to TRBJ2-3; D possibly corresponds to TRBD1 (5 bases). The V end lost 6 bases, the J end lost 1 base, and 11 bases lay between the germline ends. This CDR3 is built from 14 residues. CDR1 is SNHLY and CDR2 is FYNNEI in the germline V gene. Here the CDR3 reads CASRGDSGTDTQYF. In nucleotides, the CDR3 is TGTGCCAGCAGGGGTGACAGTGGCACAGATACGCAGTATTTT.

In this sample, this clone turned up once. V and J are TRBV11-2 and TRBJ2-2; TRBD1 aligns across 11 bases. V dropped 3 bases and J dropped 7; count of bases not matched to a gene: 4. CDR1 is SGHAT and CDR2 is FQNNGV in the germline V gene. The CDR3 length is 15 residues. As DNA, the CDR3 is TGTGCCAGCAGCTTTCCGGGACAGGGGGACGGGGAGCTGTTTTTT. It translates to CASSFPGQGDGELFF. The entire variable domain, with the rest obtained from reference TRBV11-2 and TRBJ2-2, is as follows: EAGVAQSPRYKIIEKRQSVAFWCNPISGHATLYWYQQILGQGPKLLIQFQNNGVVDDSQLPKDRFSAERLKGVDSTLKIQPAKLEDSAVYLCASSFPGQGDGELFFGEGSRLTVL.

The chain uses TRBV19 and TRBJ2-6; weak D call: TRBD1 (6 bases). The CDR3 consists of 16 residues. In germline, CDR1 is LNHDA, CDR2 SQIVND (reference sequence). Trimming stripped 5 bases from V and 0 bases from J, with 11 bases between. CDR3 amino acids: CASSPGQFSGANVLTF. CDR3 sequence (DNA): TGTGCCAGTAGTCCCGGACAGTTCTCTGGGGCCAACGTCCTGACTTTC.

This chain joins TRBV4-1 and TRBJ2-1; D call uncertain. The V end lost 0 bases, the J end lost 5 bases, and 2 bases lay between the germline ends. The length of the CDR3 is 12 residues. In germline, CDR1 is MGHRA, CDR2 YSYEKL. For the CDR3, the DNA is TGCGCCAGCAGCCAAGACAACAATGAGCAGTTCTTC. Translating it yields CASSQDNNEQFF.

On this clone: The junction differs from germline at one of its ends, possibly a read error. This sequence joins TRBV12-3 or TRBV12-4 and TRBJ2-1; 7 bases agree with TRBD2. This CDR3 comprises 8 residues. The CDR3 DNA follows: TGTGCGGCGGGAGAGCGGTTCTTC. This sequence encodes CAAGERFF.

Worth noting for this clone: This may be a read error: a much more frequent sequence differs by one nucleotide. Other DNA sequences within the sample encode an identical CDR3. The rearrangement links TRBV10-1 to TRBJ2-7, with 7 bases that match TRBD1. The germline V gene has CDR1 WNHNN and CDR2 SYGVQD (reference sequence). The V gene end was trimmed by 0 bases and the J gene end by 5 bases; junction bases not matched to a gene: 4. There are 14 residues in the CDR3. The chain's CDR3 is CASSESGQGDEQYF. The CDR3 region has the DNA TGCGCCAGCAGTGAGTCGGGCCAGGGGGACGAGCAGTACTTC.

The chain employs TRBV10-3 and TRBJ1-3; D unclear. Germline values: CDR1 ENHRY, CDR2 SYGVKD. V lost 8 bases and J 4 bases, leaving 15 bases between the germline ends. The CDR3 has 14 amino acids. In nucleotides, the CDR3 is TGTGCCATCCTAAGGAGCGCTGCAGGAAACACCATATATTTT. It translates to CAILRSAAGNTIYF.

This chain joins TRBV28 and TRBJ1-5; D might be TRBD1 (6 bases). Per the germline V gene, CDR1 is MDHEN and CDR2 is SYDVKM. The CDR3 sequence is 12 residues long. V lost 6 bases and J lost 5, with 8 bases in between. CDR3 nucleotides: TGTGCCAGCAGGGACAGTTATCAGCCCCAGCATTTT. Its protein product is CASRDSYQPQHF.